This T cell receptor (beta chain) was sequenced during a study of blood T cell repertoires in COVID-19. V shed 4 bases and J 6 bases; nucleotides not matched to a gene: 16. The germline CDR1 and CDR2 sequences are SEHNR and FQNEAQ (reference sequence). The CDR3 is 17 amino acids. TCRdb's table, derived via immunoSEQ multiplex PCR, lists solely in-frame clones and lacks some. The table records approximately 150,000 clones, 84% of them present only once. Sequencing was performed on PBMCs or T cells enriched from blood (not recorded which). The sequence was obtained from a man aged 50-59 years in a cohort exposed to, infected with or recovered from COVID-19 (not recorded which). The V and J genes are TRBV7-9 and TRBJ2-7, with TRBD1 matching over 9 bases. The CDR3 region is CASSSLTGGVVGSEQYF. The CDR3 nucleotides are TGTGCCAGCAGCTCATTAACAGGGGGCGTGGTCGGTTCCGAGCAGTACTTC.